The 14 T cell receptor beta chains below come from one sample, sequenced in a study of shared clonotypes between healthy human individuals (TCRdb year 2020). The library was produced with the immunoSEQ multiplex PCR assay. TCRdb mirrors the immuneACCESS table, restricted to in-frame sequences. Some clones are absent from its copies; in checked studies, under half trace to an unresolved V gene, and the reason for the others is unknown. This sample gives some 2 million clones in total; approximately 94% of them show up just once. The ten largest clonotypes hold about 1.1% of the sample. CD8 naive samples were CD45RO-negative cells positively selected for CCR7, giving a CD45RA+CCR7+ population that excluded TemRA cells. The sequenced sample was naive CD8+ T cells sorted from blood. The cell subset or site label on this specimen signifies: CD45RA+CCR7+. The receptors were sampled from a man younger than 35 in good health.

This clone was seen a single time. The chain carries TRBV4-1 and TRBJ2-4; D ambiguous. CDR3 size: 15 residues. Germline V gene sequence: CDR1 MGHRA, CDR2 YSYEKL. The V and J ends lost 1 base and 1 base respectively, with 8 bases between them. For the CDR3, the DNA is TGCGCCAGCAGCCAAGTCCGTAGTGCCAAAAACATTCAGTACTTC. Protein: CASSQVRSAKNIQYF.

The V and J genes are TRBV2 and TRBJ1-4; D unclear. V gave up 7 bases and J gave up 4 bases, with 7 bases separating them. This CDR3 comprises 12 residues. CDR1 is SNHLY, CDR2 FYNNEI, per germline. The CDR3 sequence: CASNSHNEKLFF. The CDR3 DNA is TGTGCCAGCAACAGCCATAATGAAAAACTGTTTTTT. Based on the CDR3 plus reference TRBV2 and TRBJ1-4, the full variable domain is EPEVTQTPSHQVTQMGQEVILRCVPISNHLYFYWYRQILGQKVEFLVSFYNNEISEKSEIFDDQFSVERPDGSNFTLKIRSTKLEDSAMYFCASNSHNEKLFFGSGTQLSVL.

This clone was seen once. The chain uses TRBV2 and TRBJ2-7, with 7 bases matching TRBD2. CDR1 is SNHLY and CDR2 is FYNNEI in the germline V gene. The V segment lost 2 bases and the J segment 7 bases; nucleotides outside the gene matches: 20. CDR3 length equals 18 residues. The CDR3 here is CASSETAKLAPTQEEQYF. The DNA for the CDR3 is TGTGCCAGCAGTGAAACTGCCAAACTAGCGCCTACCCAGGAGGAGCAGTACTTC.

V gene TRBV7-3 combines with J gene TRBJ2-7; D is unclear. Germline-derived CDR1 and CDR2 are SGHTA and FQGTGA. V gave up 6 bases and J gave up 6 bases, with 9 bases separating them. The CDR3 loop spans 11 amino acids. The CDR3 bases are TGTGCCAGCAGTCACGGTGGCGAGCAGTACTTC. The encoded protein is CASSHGGEQYF.

DNA of the CDR3: TGCGCCAGCAGCCCCCGAGGGACTAGCGGGGGCCTTGGGGCCCAGTACTTC. Translation gives CASSPRGTSGGLGAQYF. The rearrangement joins TRBV4-1 to TRBJ2-5; 14 bases agree with TRBD2. The CDR3 consists of 17 residues. CDR1 and CDR2 from the germline V gene are MGHRA and YSYEKL. Trimming removed 4 bases from V and 9 bases from J; junction bases left unmatched: 13.

In regard to this clone: Different DNA sequences within this sample yield the same CDR3. This chain uses TRBV13 with TRBJ2-7; 7 bases are a match to TRBD2. The CDR3 sequence is 12 residues long. Trimming removed 3 bases from V and 6 bases from J; junction bases left unmatched: 2. Germline CDR1 reads PRHDT; CDR2 reads FYEKMQ (reference sequence). CDR3 amino acids: CASSLGGSEQYF. CDR3 nucleotides: TGTGCCAGCAGCTTGGGGGGGTCCGAGCAGTACTTC.

The chain is built from TRBV5-6 and TRBJ1-1; D is perhaps TRBD1 (5 bases). V was pared by 3 bases and J by 6 bases, with 18 bases between. Germline CDR1 reads SGHDT; CDR2 reads YYEEEE. This CDR3 spans 15 amino acids. CDR3 nucleotides: TGTGCCAGCAGCTCAGGGACTGAGTTAGGTGCTGAAGCTTTCTTT. This sequence encodes CASSSGTELGAEAFF.

Worth noting for this clone: This sample also contains other DNA sequences that code for the same CDR3. V gene TRBV6-5 combines with J gene TRBJ2-7; 8 bases are a match to TRBD1. J was trimmed by 0 bases and V by 0 bases; bases with no gene match: 4. This CDR3 has 16 amino acids. The germline gives CDR1 MNHEY, CDR2 SVGAGI. The CDR3, as DNA: TGTGCCAGCAGTTACTCGACAGGGGAGAGCTCCTACGAGCAGTACTTC. The encoded protein is CASSYSTGESSYEQYF.

V usage is TRBV27 and J usage is TRBJ1-2, with a weak D call TRBD1 (6 bases). Germline V gene sequence: CDR1 MNHEY, CDR2 SMNVEV (reference sequence). The CDR3 is 12 residues long. V shed 3 bases and J shed 6 bases, with 8 bases lying between them. Written as DNA, the CDR3 is TGTGCCAGCAGTTTGGGGGGCCATGGCTACACCTTC. Translating gives CASSLGGHGYTF.

V gene TRBV11-2 combines with J gene TRBJ2-1, with a possible D match to TRBD2 (5 bases). The length of the CDR3 is 15 residues. In germline, CDR1 is SGHAT, CDR2 FQNNGV. Trimming took 6 bases from V and 0 from J, leaving 12 bases between them. This CDR3 is CASRKAAFSYNEQFF. The CDR3 nucleotides are TGTGCCAGCAGAAAAGCGGCCTTCTCCTACAATGAGCAGTTCTTC.

The chain joins TRBV27 to TRBJ1-4; D not certain. Germline-derived CDR1 and CDR2 are MNHEY and SMNVEV (reference sequence). The V end lost 3 bases, the J end lost 6 bases, and 20 bases lay between the germline ends. The CDR3 spans 17 residues. CDR3 nucleotide sequence: TGTGCCAGCAGTTTGGTTCCCGTACGGGGAACGCATGAAAAACTGTTTTTT. Its protein product is CASSLVPVRGTHEKLFF.

The chain is built from TRBV5-6 and TRBJ2-7; D gene uncertain. Trimming removed 2 bases at V and 6 bases at J, with 9 bases between. This CDR3 spans 12 amino acids. Germline V CDR1 and CDR2: SGHDT, YYEEEE. The CDR3 spells CASSFEPGEQYF. The CDR3, as DNA: TGTGCCAGCAGCTTCGAACCGGGCGAGCAGTACTTC.

This chain connects TRBV13 to TRBJ2-2, with D unclear. Germline CDR1 reads PRHDT; CDR2 reads FYEKMQ (reference sequence). The CDR3 totals 13 residues. V was clipped by 6 bases and J by 8 bases, with 13 bases between them. The CDR3 DNA is TGTGCCAGCAGTGTCTTTACGGCTGGGGAGCTGTTTTTT. Its protein is CASSVFTAGELFF.

The chain is built from TRBV5-8 and TRBJ2-7; TRBD1 matches at 8 bases. V trimming: 0 bases; J trimming: 5 bases; junction bases outside the gene matches: 4. There are 14 residues in the CDR3. CDR1 and CDR2 (germline): SGHTS, YDEGEE. CDR3 protein: CASSLGTGNNEQYF. The CDR3 nucleotides are TGTGCCAGCAGCTTGGGGACAGGGAACAACGAGCAGTACTTC. Complete variable domain (other parts from reference TRBV5-8 and TRBJ2-7): EAGVTQSPTHLIKTRGQQATLRCSPISGHTSVYWYQQALGLGLQFLLWYDEGEERNRGNFPPRFSGRQFPNYSSELNVNALELEDSALYLCASSLGTGNNEQYFGPGTRLTVT.